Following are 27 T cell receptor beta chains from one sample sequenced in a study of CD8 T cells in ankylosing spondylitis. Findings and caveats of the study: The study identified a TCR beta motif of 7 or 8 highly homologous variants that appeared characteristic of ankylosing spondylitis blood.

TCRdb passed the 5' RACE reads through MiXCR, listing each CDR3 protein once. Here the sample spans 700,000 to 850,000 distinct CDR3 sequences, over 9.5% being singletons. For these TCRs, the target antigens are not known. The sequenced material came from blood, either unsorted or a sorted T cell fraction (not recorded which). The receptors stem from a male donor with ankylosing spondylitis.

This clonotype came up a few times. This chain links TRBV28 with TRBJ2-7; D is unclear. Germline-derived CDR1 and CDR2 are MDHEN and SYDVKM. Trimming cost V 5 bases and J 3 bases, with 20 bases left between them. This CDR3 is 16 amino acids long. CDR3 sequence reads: CASSTGLIRSGYEQYF. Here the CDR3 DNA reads TGTGCCAGCAGTACGGGCCTGATAAGGTCCGGCTACGAGCAGTACTTC.

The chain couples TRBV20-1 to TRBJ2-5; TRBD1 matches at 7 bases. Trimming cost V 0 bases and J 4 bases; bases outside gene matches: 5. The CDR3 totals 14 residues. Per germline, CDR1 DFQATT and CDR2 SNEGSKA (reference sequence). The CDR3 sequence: CSARDKTGRETQYF. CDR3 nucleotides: TGCAGTGCTAGAGATAAGACAGGGCGAGAGACCCAGTACTTC.

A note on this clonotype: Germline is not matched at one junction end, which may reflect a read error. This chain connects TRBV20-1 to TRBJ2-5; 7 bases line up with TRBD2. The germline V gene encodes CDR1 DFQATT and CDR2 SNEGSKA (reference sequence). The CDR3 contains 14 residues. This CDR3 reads CGATRGLNQETQYF. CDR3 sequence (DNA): TGCGGTGCCACGCGGGGGTTGAACCAAGAGACCCAGTACTTC.

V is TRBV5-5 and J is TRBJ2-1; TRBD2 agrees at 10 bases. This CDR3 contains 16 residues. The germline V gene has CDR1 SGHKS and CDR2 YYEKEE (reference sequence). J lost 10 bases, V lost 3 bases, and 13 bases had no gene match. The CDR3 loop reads CASSSRVDLTSGEQFF. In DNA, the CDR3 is TGTGCCAGCAGCTCGAGGGTAGATTTGACTAGCGGGGAGCAGTTCTTC.

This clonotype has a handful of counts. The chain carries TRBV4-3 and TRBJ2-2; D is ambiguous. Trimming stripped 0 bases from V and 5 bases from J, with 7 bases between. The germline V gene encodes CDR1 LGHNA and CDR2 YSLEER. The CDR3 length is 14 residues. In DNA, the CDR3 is TGCGCCAGCAGCCAAGATTGGAAGACCGGGGAGCTGTTTTTT. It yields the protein CASSQDWKTGELFF.

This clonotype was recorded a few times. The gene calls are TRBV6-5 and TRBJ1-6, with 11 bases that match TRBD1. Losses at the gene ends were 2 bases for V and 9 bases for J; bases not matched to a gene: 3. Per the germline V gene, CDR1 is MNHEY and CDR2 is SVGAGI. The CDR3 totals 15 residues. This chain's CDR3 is CASSYPGQGGSPLHF. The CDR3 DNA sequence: TGTGCCAGCAGTTACCCGGGACAGGGGGGTTCACCCCTCCACTTT.

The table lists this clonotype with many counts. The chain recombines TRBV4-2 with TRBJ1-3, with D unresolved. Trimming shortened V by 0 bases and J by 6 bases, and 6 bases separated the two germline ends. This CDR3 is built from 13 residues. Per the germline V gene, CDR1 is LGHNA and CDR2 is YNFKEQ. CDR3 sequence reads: CASSQDLVNTIYF. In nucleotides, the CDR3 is TGTGCCAGCAGCCAAGATCTTGTAAACACCATATATTTT.

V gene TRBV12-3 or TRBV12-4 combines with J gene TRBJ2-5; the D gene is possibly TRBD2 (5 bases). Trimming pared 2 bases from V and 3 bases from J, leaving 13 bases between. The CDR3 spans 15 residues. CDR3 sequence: CASSLRGDGKETQYF. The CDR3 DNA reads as TGTGCCAGCAGTTTAAGAGGTGACGGGAAAGAGACCCAGTACTTC.

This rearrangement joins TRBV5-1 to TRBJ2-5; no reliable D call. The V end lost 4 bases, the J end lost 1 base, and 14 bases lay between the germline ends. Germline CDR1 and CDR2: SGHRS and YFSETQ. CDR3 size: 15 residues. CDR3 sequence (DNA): TGCGCCAGCAGCCACGAAACCCCGGTCCAAGAGACCCAGTACTTC. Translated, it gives CASSHETPVQETQYF. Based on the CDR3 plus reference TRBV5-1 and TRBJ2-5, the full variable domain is KAGVTQTPRYLIKTRGQQVTLSCSPISGHRSVSWYQQTPGQGLQFLFEYFSETQRNKGNFPGRFSGRQFSNSRSEMNVSTLELGDSALYLCASSHETPVQETQYFGPGTRLLVL.

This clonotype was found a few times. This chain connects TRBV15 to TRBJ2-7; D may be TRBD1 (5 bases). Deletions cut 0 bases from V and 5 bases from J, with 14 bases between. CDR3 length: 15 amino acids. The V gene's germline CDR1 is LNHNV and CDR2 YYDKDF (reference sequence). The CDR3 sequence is CATSRDSQGRHEQYF. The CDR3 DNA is TGTGCCACCAGCAGAGATAGCCAGGGTCGACACGAGCAGTACTTC.

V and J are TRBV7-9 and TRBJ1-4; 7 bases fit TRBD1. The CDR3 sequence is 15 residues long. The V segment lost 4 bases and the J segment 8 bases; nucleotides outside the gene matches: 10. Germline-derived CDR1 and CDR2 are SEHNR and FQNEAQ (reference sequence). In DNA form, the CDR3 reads TGTGCCAGCAGCTACGGACAGGCGGGGAGGGAAAAACTGTTTTTT. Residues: CASSYGQAGREKLFF.

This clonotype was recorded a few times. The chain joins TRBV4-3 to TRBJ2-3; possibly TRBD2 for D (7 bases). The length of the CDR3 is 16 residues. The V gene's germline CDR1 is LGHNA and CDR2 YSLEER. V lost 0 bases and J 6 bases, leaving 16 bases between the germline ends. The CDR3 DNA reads TGCGCCAGCAGCCAAGATGGGGGGGGCCATCAGGATACGCAGTATTTT. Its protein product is CASSQDGGGHQDTQYF.

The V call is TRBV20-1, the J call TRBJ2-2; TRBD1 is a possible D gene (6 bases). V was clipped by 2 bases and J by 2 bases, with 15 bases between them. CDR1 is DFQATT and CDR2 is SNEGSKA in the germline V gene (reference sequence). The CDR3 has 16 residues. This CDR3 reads CSARTAGASNTGELFF. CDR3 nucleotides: TGCAGTGCTAGAACCGCAGGGGCCTCCAACACCGGGGAGCTGTTTTTT.

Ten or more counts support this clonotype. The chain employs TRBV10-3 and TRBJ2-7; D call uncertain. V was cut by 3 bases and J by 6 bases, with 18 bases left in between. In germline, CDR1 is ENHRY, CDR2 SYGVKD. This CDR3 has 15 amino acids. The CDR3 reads CAISESGSAWGEQYF. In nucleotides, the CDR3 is TGTGCCATCAGTGAAAGTGGCTCGGCTTGGGGCGAGCAGTACTTC.

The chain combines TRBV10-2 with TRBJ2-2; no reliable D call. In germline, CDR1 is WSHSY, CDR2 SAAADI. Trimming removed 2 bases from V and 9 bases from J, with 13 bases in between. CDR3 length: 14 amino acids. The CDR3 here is CASSEDAPHRELFF. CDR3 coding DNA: TGCGCCAGCAGTGAGGATGCTCCTCACCGGGAGCTGTTTTTT.

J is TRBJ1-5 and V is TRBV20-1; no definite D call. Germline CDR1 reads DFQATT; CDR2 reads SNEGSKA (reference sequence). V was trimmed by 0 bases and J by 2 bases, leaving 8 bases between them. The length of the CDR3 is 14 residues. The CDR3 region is CSAREGAGNQPQHF. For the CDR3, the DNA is TGCAGTGCTAGAGAGGGAGCTGGCAATCAGCCCCAGCATTTT.

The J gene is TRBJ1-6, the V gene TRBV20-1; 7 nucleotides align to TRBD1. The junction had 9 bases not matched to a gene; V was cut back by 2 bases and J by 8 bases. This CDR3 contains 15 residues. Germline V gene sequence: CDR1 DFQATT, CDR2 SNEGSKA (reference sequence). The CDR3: CSARRTGLKDSPLHF. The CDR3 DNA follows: TGCAGTGCTAGACGGACAGGCCTTAAGGATTCACCCCTCCACTTT.

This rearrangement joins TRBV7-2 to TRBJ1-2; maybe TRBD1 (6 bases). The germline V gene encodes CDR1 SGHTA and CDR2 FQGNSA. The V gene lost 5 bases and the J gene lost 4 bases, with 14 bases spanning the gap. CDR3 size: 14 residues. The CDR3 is CASSANRVSYGYTF. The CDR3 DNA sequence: TGTGCCAGCAGCGCCAACAGGGTCTCCTATGGCTACACCTTC.

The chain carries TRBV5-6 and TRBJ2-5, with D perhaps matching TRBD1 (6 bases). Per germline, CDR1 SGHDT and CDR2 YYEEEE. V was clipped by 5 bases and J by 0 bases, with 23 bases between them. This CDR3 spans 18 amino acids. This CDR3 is CASRTPLRTADNQETQYF. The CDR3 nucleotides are TGTGCCAGCAGGACGCCGCTTCGGACAGCGGACAACCAAGAGACCCAGTACTTC.

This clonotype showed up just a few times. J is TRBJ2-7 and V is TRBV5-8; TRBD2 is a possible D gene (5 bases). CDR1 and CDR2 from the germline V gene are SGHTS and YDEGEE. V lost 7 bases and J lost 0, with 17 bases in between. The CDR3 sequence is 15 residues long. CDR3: CASEPFSGSSYEQYF. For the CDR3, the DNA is TGTGCCAGCGAGCCCTTCAGCGGTTCCTCCTACGAGCAGTACTTC. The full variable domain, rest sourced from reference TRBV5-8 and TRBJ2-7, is EAGVTQSPTHLIKTRGQQATLRCSPISGHTSVYWYQQALGLGLQFLLWYDEGEERNRGNFPPRFSGRQFPNYSSELNVNALELEDSALYLCASEPFSGSSYEQYFGPGTRLTVT.

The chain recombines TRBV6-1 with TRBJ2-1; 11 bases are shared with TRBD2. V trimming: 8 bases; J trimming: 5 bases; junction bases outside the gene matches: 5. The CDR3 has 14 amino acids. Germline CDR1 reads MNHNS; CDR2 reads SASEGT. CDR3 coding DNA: TGTGCCAGCTGTAGCGGGGGGGCCCACAATGAGCAGTTCTTC. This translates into CASCSGGAHNEQFF.

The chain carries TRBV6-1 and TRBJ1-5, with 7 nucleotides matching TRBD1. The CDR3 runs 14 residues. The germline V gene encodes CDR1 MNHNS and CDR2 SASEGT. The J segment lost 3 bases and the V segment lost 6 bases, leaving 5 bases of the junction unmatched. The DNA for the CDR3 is TGTGCCAGCAGAGCGGGACAGATCAATCAGCCCCAGCATTTT. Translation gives CASRAGQINQPQHF.

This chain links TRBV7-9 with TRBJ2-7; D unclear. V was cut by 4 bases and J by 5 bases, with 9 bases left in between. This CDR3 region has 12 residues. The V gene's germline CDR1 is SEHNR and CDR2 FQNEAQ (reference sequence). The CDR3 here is CASSSQRNEQYF. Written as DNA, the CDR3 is TGTGCCAGCAGCTCCCAACGGAACGAGCAGTACTTC.

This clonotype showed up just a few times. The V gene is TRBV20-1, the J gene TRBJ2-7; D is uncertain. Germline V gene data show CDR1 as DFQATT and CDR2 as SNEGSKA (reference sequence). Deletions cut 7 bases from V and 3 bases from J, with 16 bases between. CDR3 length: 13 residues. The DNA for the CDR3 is TGCAGTGTTCCTTCGTGGAGTTTCTACGAGCAGTACTTC. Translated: CSVPSWSFYEQYF.

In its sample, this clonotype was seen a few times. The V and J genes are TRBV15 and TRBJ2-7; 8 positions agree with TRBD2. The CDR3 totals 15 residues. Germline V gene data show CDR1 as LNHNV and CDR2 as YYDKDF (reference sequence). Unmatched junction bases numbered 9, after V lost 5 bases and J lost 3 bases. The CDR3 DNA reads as TGTGCCACCAGCGAGCGGTTGGCGGGGGGCTACGAGCAGTACTTC. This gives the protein CATSERLAGGYEQYF.

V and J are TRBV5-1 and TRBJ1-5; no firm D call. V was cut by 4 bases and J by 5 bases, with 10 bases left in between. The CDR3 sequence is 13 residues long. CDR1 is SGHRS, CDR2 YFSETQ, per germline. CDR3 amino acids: CASSLGFDQPQHF. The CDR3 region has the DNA TGCGCCAGCAGCCTAGGATTCGATCAGCCCCAGCATTTT.

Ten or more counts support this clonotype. CDR3 amino acids: CSVLAGGFNQPQHF. For the CDR3, the DNA is TGCAGCGTTTTGGCAGGGGGCTTCAATCAGCCCCAGCATTTT. The chain uses TRBV29-1 and TRBJ1-5, with 8 bases aligning to TRBD1. This CDR3 spans 14 amino acids. J gave up 3 bases and V 5 bases, and 6 bases lay outside the gene matches. The V gene's germline CDR1 is SQVTM and CDR2 ANQGSEA.